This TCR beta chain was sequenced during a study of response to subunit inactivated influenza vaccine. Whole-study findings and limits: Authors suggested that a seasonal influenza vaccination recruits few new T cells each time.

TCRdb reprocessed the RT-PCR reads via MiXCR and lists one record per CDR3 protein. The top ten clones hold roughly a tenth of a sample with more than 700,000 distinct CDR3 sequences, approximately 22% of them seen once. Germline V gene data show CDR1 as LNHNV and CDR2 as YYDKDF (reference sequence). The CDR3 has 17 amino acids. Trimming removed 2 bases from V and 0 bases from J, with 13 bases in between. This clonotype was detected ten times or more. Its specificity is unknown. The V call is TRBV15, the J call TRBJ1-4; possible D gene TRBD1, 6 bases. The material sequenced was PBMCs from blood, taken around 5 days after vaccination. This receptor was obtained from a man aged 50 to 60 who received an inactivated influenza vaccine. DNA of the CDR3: TGTGCCACCAGCAGATCCCCCCACAGGGCAACTAATGAAAAACTGTTTTTT. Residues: CATSRSPHRATNEKLFF.